The 24 T cell receptor beta chains listed next were all sequenced from one sample in a study of early T cells in non-severe SARS-CoV-2 infection. One entry per CDR3 protein, called by TCRdb with MiXCR from the 5' RACE reads. The sample contains approximately 56,000 distinct CDR3 sequences, about 14% of which appear only once. Sample: whole blood, taken at baseline. All receptors derive from an adult who was a healthcare worker with PCR-confirmed SARS-CoV-2 infection or an uninfected control (not recorded which).

This clonotype came up a few times. The V call is TRBV11-1, the J call TRBJ2-3; TRBD2 matches 7 bases. Trimming removed 2 bases from V and 9 bases from J; junction bases left unmatched: 14. CDR1 is SGHAT and CDR2 is FQDESV in the germline V gene (reference sequence). This CDR3 is built from 16 residues. In DNA form, the CDR3 reads TGTGCCAGCAGCTTATTGACAGACTTAGCGGGCGGGACGCAGTATTTT. It codes for CASSLLTDLAGGTQYF.

The gene calls are TRBV7-2 and TRBJ2-5; 8 bases are a match to TRBD2. Germline V gene sequence: CDR1 SGHTA, CDR2 FQGNSA. The trim removed 8 bases at V and 3 bases at J, leaving 5 bases unmatched. This CDR3 has 13 residues. In DNA form, the CDR3 reads TGTGCCAGCTCTCGGGGGGGCGAAGAGACCCAGTACTTC. Its protein is CASSRGGEETQYF.

The V and J genes are TRBV20-1 and TRBJ2-1, with 8 bases lining up with TRBD2. The germline V gene encodes CDR1 DFQATT and CDR2 SNEGSKA (reference sequence). Trimming cost V 6 bases and J 2 bases; bases outside gene matches: 12. This CDR3 is 16 amino acids long. The CDR3 coding sequence is TGCAGTGCCCCCAACCTACTAGCGGAGACCTACAATGAGCAGTTCTTC. It codes for CSAPNLLAETYNEQFF.

The rearrangement joins TRBV19 to TRBJ2-2; D might be TRBD2 (5 bases). Trimming cost V 3 bases and J 9 bases, with 11 bases left between them. CDR1 LNHDA and CDR2 SQIVND come from the germline V gene (reference sequence). The CDR3 totals 13 residues. The CDR3 coding sequence is TGTGCCAGTAGTATGGACTCTTCTAGGGAGCTGTTTTTT. This encodes CASSMDSSRELFF.

In its sample, this clonotype ranks as medium-sized (0.01 to 0.1%). V usage is TRBV7-2 and J usage is TRBJ2-1, with 12 nucleotides matching TRBD2. The CDR3 is 15 residues long. Looked up from germline, CDR1 is SGHTA and CDR2 is FQGNSA. V shed 5 bases, J shed 9 bases, and the junction held 8 bases outside the gene matches. CDR3 region: CASSLTSGSLPEQFF. The CDR3 coding sequence is TGTGCCAGCAGCCTGACTAGCGGGAGCTTGCCTGAGCAGTTCTTC.

A few counts support this clonotype. The V and J genes are TRBV29-1 and TRBJ1-1; D perhaps matches TRBD1 (6 bases). Trimming removed 7 bases at V and 1 base at J, with 16 bases between. The CDR3 loop spans 14 amino acids. The germline V gene has CDR1 SQVTM and CDR2 ANQGSEA. The CDR3 here is CSAATGGWNTEAFF. As DNA, the CDR3 is TGCAGCGCCGCAACGGGGGGCTGGAACACTGAAGCTTTCTTT.

This clonotype has more than one count but fewer than ten. V and J are TRBV11-2 and TRBJ2-1; D unclear. Per the germline V gene, CDR1 is SGHAT and CDR2 is FQNNGV. V was trimmed by 3 bases and J by 5 bases, leaving 20 bases between them. This CDR3 is 17 amino acids long. The CDR3 coding sequence is TGTGCCAGCAGCTTTGGGTTCTCGGTAGATTCAAACAATGAGCAGTTCTTC. It is translated as CASSFGFSVDSNNEQFF. Full variable domain (rest looked up from reference TRBV11-2 and TRBJ2-1): EAGVAQSPRYKIIEKRQSVAFWCNPISGHATLYWYQQILGQGPKLLIQFQNNGVVDDSQLPKDRFSAERLKGVDSTLKIQPAKLEDSAVYLCASSFGFSVDSNNEQFFGPGTRLTVL.

V usage is TRBV12-3 or TRBV12-4 and J usage is TRBJ2-7, with D possibly being TRBD1 (6 bases). CDR3 length: 14 residues. Trimming shortened V by 5 bases and J by 4 bases, and 15 bases separated the two germline ends. CDR3 protein: CASSPYLGQYEQYF. DNA of the CDR3: TGTGCCAGCAGTCCCTACCTCGGACAGTACGAGCAGTACTTC.

J is TRBJ2-3 and V is TRBV29-1; 9 nucleotides agree with TRBD2. J was trimmed by 4 bases and V by 6 bases; bases with no gene match: 2. Germline V gene lookup returns CDR1 SQVTM and CDR2 ANQGSEA. This CDR3 is built from 12 residues. CDR3 nucleotide sequence: TGCAGCGTGATAGCGGGAGCAGATACGCAGTATTTT. Amino acid sequence: CSVIAGADTQYF.

V gene TRBV27 combines with J gene TRBJ2-7, with D possibly being TRBD2 (5 bases). CDR3 length: 14 amino acids. Looked up from germline, CDR1 is MNHEY and CDR2 is SMNVEV (reference sequence). The ends were cut back, 2 bases at V and 5 bases at J, with 13 bases in the middle. The CDR3 bases are TGTGCCAGCAGTTTAAGAAGCGGCCAGGACGAGCAGTACTTC. This encodes CASSLRSGQDEQYF.

The chain links TRBV20-1 to TRBJ2-2; a possible D gene is TRBD2 (5 bases). V lost 0 bases and J lost 7, with 12 bases in between. CDR3 length equals 14 residues. Germline CDR1 is DFQATT and CDR2 is SNEGSKA (reference sequence). The CDR3 sequence: CSARDPTRGGELFF. The CDR3 DNA sequence: TGCAGTGCTAGAGATCCGACTCGGGGCGGGGAGCTGTTTTTT.

This clonotype was observed at least ten times. The chain is built from TRBV7-3 and TRBJ2-5; maybe TRBD2 (5 bases). V was cut by 3 bases and J by 1 base, with 12 bases left in between. Per the germline V gene, CDR1 is SGHTA and CDR2 is FQGTGA. CDR3 length equals 15 residues. For the CDR3, the DNA is TGTGCCAGCAGCTTCCTGGGCGGGCCCCAAGAGACCCAGTACTTC. Translating gives CASSFLGGPQETQYF.

The chain joins TRBV5-1 to TRBJ2-1; D call uncertain. The CDR3 is 12 residues long. V lost 5 bases, J lost 3 bases, and 6 bases lay in between. Germline V gives CDR1 SGHRS, CDR2 YFSETQ. CDR3 in DNA: TGCGCCAGCAGAACCGACTACAATGAGCAGTTCTTC. This encodes CASRTDYNEQFF.

This chain links TRBV7-9 with TRBJ2-1, with 9 bases matching TRBD1. The CDR3 sequence is 16 residues long. The germline V gene has CDR1 SEHNR and CDR2 FQNEAQ (reference sequence). V lost 5 bases, J lost 5 bases, and 10 bases stayed unmatched. In DNA, the CDR3 is TGTGCCAGCAGCCCCCTTGACAGGGGGGCTCACAATGAGCAGTTCTTC. Protein product: CASSPLDRGAHNEQFF.

This clonotype occurred a few times. The chain joins TRBV7-9 to TRBJ2-5; either TRBD1 or TRBD2 may fit D (6 bases each). The CDR3 is 14 amino acids. Trimming stripped 4 bases from V and 0 bases from J, with 9 bases between. CDR1 is SEHNR, CDR2 FQNEAQ, per germline (reference sequence). The DNA of the CDR3 is TGTGCCAGCAGCTCGCGGGACAACCAAGAGACCCAGTACTTC. Protein: CASSSRDNQETQYF.

This clonotype turned up a few times. J is TRBJ1-6 and V is TRBV20-1; TRBD1 might be the D (5 bases). With 4 bases removed from V and 0 bases from J, the gap between germline ends came to 10 bases. The germline V gene encodes CDR1 DFQATT and CDR2 SNEGSKA (reference sequence). The CDR3 spans 15 residues. The CDR3 sequence is CSAIGAGSYNSPLHF. In DNA, the CDR3 is TGCAGTGCTATCGGGGCCGGCTCCTATAATTCACCCCTCCACTTT.

This chain uses TRBV20-1 with TRBJ2-5; 8 nucleotides line up with TRBD1. V lost 7 bases to trimming and J lost 5 bases; unmatched junction nucleotides: 6. Germline CDR1 is DFQATT and CDR2 is SNEGSKA (reference sequence). This CDR3 is built from 12 residues. The CDR3, as DNA: TGCAGTGGGGGCAGGGGGCAGGAGACCCAGTACTTC. This sequence encodes CSGGRGQETQYF.

This clonotype turned up a few times. The V and J genes are TRBV18 and TRBJ2-7; D is unclear. This CDR3 spans 13 amino acids. In germline, CDR1 is KGHSH, CDR2 LQKENI. Trimming took off 6 bases at V and 1 base at J, with 10 bases between the two ends. CDR3 coding DNA: TGTGCCAGCTCTCCCGGGCTGTCCTACGAGCAGTACTTC. It yields the protein CASSPGLSYEQYF.

This clonotype has a handful of counts. The chain has TRBV9 and TRBJ2-1, with D perhaps TRBD1 or TRBD2 (5 bases each). Germline loops: CDR1 SGDLS, CDR2 YYNGEE. The CDR3 is 15 amino acids. Trimming left V 0 bases short and J 7 bases short, with 14 bases between. The CDR3 is CASSVEGPQENEQFF. The DNA for the CDR3 is TGTGCCAGCAGCGTAGAGGGACCCCAGGAGAATGAGCAGTTCTTC.

The chain links TRBV12-3 or TRBV12-4 to TRBJ2-3, with 9 bases fitting TRBD2. This CDR3 has 15 residues. V lost 2 bases to trimming and J lost 0 bases; unmatched junction nucleotides: 0. The CDR3 region is CASSLLAGSTDTQYF. The CDR3 region has the DNA TGTGCCAGCAGTTTACTAGCGGGGAGCACAGATACGCAGTATTTT.

This clonotype was counted at least ten times. The J gene is TRBJ2-3, the V gene TRBV28; a weak D match, TRBD2 (6 bases). CDR1 MDHEN and CDR2 SYDVKM come from the germline V gene. V was pared by 5 bases and J by 0 bases, with 9 bases between. CDR3 length: 14 residues. CDR3 region: CASSAAGSTDTQYF. CDR3 coding DNA: TGTGCCAGCAGTGCAGCGGGTAGCACAGATACGCAGTATTTT.

The V call is TRBV28, the J call TRBJ2-7; D may be TRBD2 (5 bases). CDR1 and CDR2 (germline): MDHEN, SYDVKM. Trimming removed 6 bases at V and 0 bases at J, with 18 bases between. CDR3 size: 16 residues. The CDR3 is CASSGGGAASSYEQYF. The CDR3 region has the DNA TGTGCCAGCAGCGGAGGAGGAGCGGCTAGCTCCTACGAGCAGTACTTC. Combining the CDR3 with reference TRBV28 and TRBJ2-7 gives the whole variable domain DVKVTQSSRYLVKRTGEKVFLECVQDMDHENMFWYRQDPGLGLRLIYFSYDVKMKEKGDIPEGYSVSREKKERFSLILESASTNQTSMYLCASSGGGAASSYEQYFGPGTRLTVT.

The chain uses TRBV7-9 and TRBJ2-1; D call uncertain. V dropped 6 bases and J dropped 0 bases, with 6 bases sitting between them. The CDR3 runs to 13 residues. The germline V gene encodes CDR1 SEHNR and CDR2 FQNEAQ (reference sequence). CDR3 loop: CASRVNSYNEQFF. DNA for the CDR3: TGTGCCAGCAGAGTAAACTCCTACAATGAGCAGTTCTTC. The full variable domain, completed using reference TRBV7-9 and TRBJ2-1, is DTGVSQNPRHKITKRGQNVTFRCDPISEHNRLYWYRQTLGQGPEFLTYFQNEAQLEKSRLLSDRFSAERPKGSFSTLEIQRTEQGDSAMYLCASRVNSYNEQFFGPGTRLTVL.

The rearrangement links TRBV11-2 to TRBJ2-2; 10 bases match TRBD1. Losses at the gene ends were 5 bases for V and 1 base for J; bases not matched to a gene: 10. The CDR3 length is 18 residues. Germline V gives CDR1 SGHAT, CDR2 FQNNGV. CDR3 loop: CASSPRRTGGQNTGELFF. Here the CDR3 DNA reads TGTGCCAGCAGCCCACGCCGGACAGGGGGACAGAACACCGGGGAGCTGTTTTTT.